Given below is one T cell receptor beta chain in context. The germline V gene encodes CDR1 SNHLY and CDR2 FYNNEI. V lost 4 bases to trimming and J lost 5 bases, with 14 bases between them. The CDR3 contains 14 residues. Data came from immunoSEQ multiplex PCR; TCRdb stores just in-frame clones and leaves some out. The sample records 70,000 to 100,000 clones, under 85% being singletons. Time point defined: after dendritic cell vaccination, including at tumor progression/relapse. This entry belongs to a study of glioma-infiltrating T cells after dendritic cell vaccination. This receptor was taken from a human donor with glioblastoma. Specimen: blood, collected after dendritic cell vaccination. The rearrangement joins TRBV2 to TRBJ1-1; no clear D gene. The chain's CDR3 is CASSGMVEGTEAFF. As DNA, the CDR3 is TGTGCCAGCAGTGGAATGGTGGAGGGAACTGAAGCTTTCTTT.